The 12 T cell receptor beta chains presented below share a single source sample, sequenced in a study of monozygotic twins with inflammatory bowel disease. Using the 5' RACE reads, TCRdb records one entry per CDR3 protein without DNA. The sample holds about 300,000 distinct CDR3 sequences. The material sequenced was blood. These receptors all come from a human donor with ulcerative colitis or Crohn's disease, or a healthy co-twin of an affected twin (not recorded which).

The chain carries TRBV5-1 and TRBJ2-3; the D call of TRBD1 rests on TCRdb alone, since no DNA is present to check it. This CDR3 has 15 amino acids. The germline gives CDR1 SGHRS, CDR2 YFSETQ. The CDR3 is CASSGAGLGTDTQYF.

V gene TRBV5-1 combines with J gene TRBJ1-5. The CDR3 has 15 residues. Per the germline V gene, CDR1 is SGHRS and CDR2 is YFSETQ. The CDR3 here is CASSLWGNGNQPQHF.

The chain employs TRBV4-3 and TRBJ2-7; checking the TCRdb D call of TRBD1 is not possible without DNA. The CDR3 is 18 residues long. CDR1 and CDR2 from the germline V gene are LGHNA and YSLEER. CDR3 amino acids: CASSQAYYRGTDSYEQYF.

V gene TRBV18 combines with J gene TRBJ1-2. Germline V gene lookup returns CDR1 KGHSH and CDR2 LQKENI. This CDR3 has 14 residues. The CDR3 region is CASSPPVINYGYTF. The entire variable domain, with the rest obtained from reference TRBV18 and TRBJ1-2, is as follows: NAGVMQNPRHLVRRRGQEARLRCSPMKGHSHVYWYRQLPEEGLKFMVYLQKENIIDESGMPKERFSAEFPKEGPSILRIQQVVRGDSAAYFCASSPPVINYGYTFGSGTRLTVV.

The V and J genes are TRBV5-6 and TRBJ2-3. CDR1 and CDR2 (germline): SGHDT, YYEEEE. The CDR3 spans 14 residues. The CDR3 loop reads CASSLRVMRDTQYF.

J is TRBJ2-4 and V is TRBV11-1; TCRdb reports TRBD2, a call that lacks DNA to check it against. Germline CDR1 is SGHAT and CDR2 is FQDESV (reference sequence). The CDR3 contains 19 residues. The CDR3 loop is CASPQPGLAGGLAKNIQYF.

This chain uses TRBV7-9 with TRBJ1-2. The CDR3 runs to 13 residues. The V gene's germline CDR1 is SEHNR and CDR2 FQNEAQ (reference sequence). The CDR3 spells CASSQPANYGYTF.

The V call is TRBV12-3 or TRBV12-4, the J call TRBJ1-2. The CDR3 sequence is 12 residues long. The chain's CDR3 is CASSLQEYGYTF.

This rearrangement joins TRBV5-1 to TRBJ2-5; TCRdb's D call, TRBD1, is unchecked because there is no DNA. Germline CDR1 SGHRS, CDR2 YFSETQ. The CDR3 is made up of 16 amino acids. The CDR3 sequence: CASSRSPGQGTETQYF.

This CDR3 reads CASSLAPGQNEAFF. The chain carries TRBV5-1 and TRBJ1-1; TCRdb returns TRBD1, unconfirmable since there is no DNA. The CDR3 runs 14 residues. CDR1 and CDR2 (germline): SGHRS, YFSETQ.

V gene TRBV5-1 combines with J gene TRBJ2-1; the TCRdb D gene call, TRBD2, has no DNA to confirm it. The length of the CDR3 is 12 residues. CDR1 SGHRS and CDR2 YFSETQ come from the germline V gene. The chain's CDR3 is CASRSEGNEQFF.

The chain joins TRBV24-1 to TRBJ2-2; checking the TCRdb D call of TRBD1 is not possible without DNA. Germline V gene lookup returns CDR1 KGHDR and CDR2 SFDVKD. This CDR3 is 13 amino acids long. The CDR3 loop is CATGGTATGELFF.